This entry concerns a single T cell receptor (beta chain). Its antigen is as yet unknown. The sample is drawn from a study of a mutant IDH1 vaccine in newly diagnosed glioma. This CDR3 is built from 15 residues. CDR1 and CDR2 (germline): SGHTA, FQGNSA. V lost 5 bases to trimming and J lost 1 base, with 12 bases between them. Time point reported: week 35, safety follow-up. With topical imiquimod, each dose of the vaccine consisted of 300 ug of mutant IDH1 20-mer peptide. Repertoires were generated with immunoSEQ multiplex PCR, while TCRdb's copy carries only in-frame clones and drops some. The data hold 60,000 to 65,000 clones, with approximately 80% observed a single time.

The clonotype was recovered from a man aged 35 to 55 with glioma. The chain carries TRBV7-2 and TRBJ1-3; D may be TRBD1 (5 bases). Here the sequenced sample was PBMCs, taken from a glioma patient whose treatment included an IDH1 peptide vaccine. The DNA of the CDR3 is TGTGCCAGCAGCCCCCTCGGGGGTTCTGGAAACACCATATATTTT. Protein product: CASSPLGGSGNTIYF.